Following are 24 T cell receptor beta chains from one sample sequenced in a study of blood T cell repertoires in COVID-19. Sequencing used immunoSEQ multiplex PCR; TCRdb keeps in-frame clones, though not all of them. The table shows 62,000 or so clones, with 78% occurring only once. Sequencing input: peripheral blood. The receptors derive from a man aged 60 to 69 with COVID-19, enrolled during active disease.

V and J are TRBV25-1 and TRBJ2-7; the D gene is possibly TRBD2 (6 bases). Looked up from germline, CDR1 is MGHDK and CDR2 is SYGVNS. Trimming left V 7 bases short and J 0 bases short, with 10 bases between. The CDR3 length is 13 residues. CDR3 sequence reads: CASTAGNSYEQYF. The CDR3 DNA reads TGTGCCAGCACGGCGGGGAACTCCTACGAGCAGTACTTC.

This clone was found many times. V and J are TRBV7-9 and TRBJ1-1, with D uncertain. CDR3 length equals 14 residues. The germline V gene encodes CDR1 SEHNR and CDR2 FQNEAQ (reference sequence). Trimming cost V 1 base and J 1 base, with 7 bases left between them. CDR3: CASSLVGENTEAFF. The DNA of the CDR3 is TGTGCCAGCAGCTTAGTAGGAGAGAACACTGAAGCTTTCTTT.

A remark on this clone: This specimen includes other DNA sequences encoding the same CDR3. The rearrangement links TRBV6-5 to TRBJ2-1, with D hard to call. Germline V lookup: CDR1 MNHEY, CDR2 SVGAGI. The V end lost 3 bases, the J end lost 7 bases, and 13 bases lay between the germline ends. The CDR3 is 14 residues long. The CDR3 nucleotides read TGTGCCAGCAGTTATCACTCATCGGGTAATGAGCAGTTCTTC. This codes for CASSYHSSGNEQFF.

This clone was observed once. The chain combines TRBV6-5 with TRBJ1-5; D possibly corresponds to TRBD1 (5 bases). From germline, CDR1 is MNHEY and CDR2 SVGAGI. The germline V and J ends were trimmed by 5 bases and 4 bases, with 15 bases remaining between them. CDR3 length equals 15 residues. The CDR3: CASSRQFRGNQPQHF. The DNA for the CDR3 is TGTGCCAGCAGTCGACAGTTTAGGGGAAATCAGCCCCAGCATTTT.

The chain couples TRBV5-6 to TRBJ2-7; D remains unclear. The CDR3 contains 13 residues. With 0 bases removed from V and 7 bases from J, the gap between germline ends came to 11 bases. Per the germline V gene, CDR1 is SGHDT and CDR2 is YYEEEE. CDR3 nucleotide sequence: TGTGCCAGCAGCTTGGGACTCTCCGTGGAGCAGTACTTC. It codes for CASSLGLSVEQYF.

CDR3 nucleotides: TGCGCCAGCAGCCAAGATCTGAACTCGGACGAGCAGTACTTC. Its translation is CASSQDLNSDEQYF. The chain joins TRBV4-1 to TRBJ2-7; D gene uncertain. CDR3 size: 14 residues. Trimming shortened V by 0 bases and J by 5 bases, and 11 bases separated the two germline ends. Germline assignment: CDR1 MGHRA and CDR2 YSYEKL.

V is TRBV7-9 and J is TRBJ1-6, with D perhaps TRBD1 (6 bases). The germline V gene encodes CDR1 SEHNR and CDR2 FQNEAQ (reference sequence). V shed 5 bases and J shed 7 bases, with 15 bases lying between them. The CDR3 spans 15 residues. DNA of the CDR3: TGTGCCAGCAGCCCTAGGGGGGGCAGGAATTCACCCCTCCACTTT. It codes for CASSPRGGRNSPLHF.

V usage is TRBV5-1 and J usage is TRBJ2-5; 9 positions match TRBD2. The J segment lost 1 base and the V segment lost 7 bases, leaving 2 bases of the junction unmatched. There are 13 residues in the CDR3. From germline, CDR1 is SGHRS and CDR2 YFSETQ. CDR3 in amino acids: CASQREAQETQYF. CDR3 sequence (DNA): TGCGCCAGCCAGCGGGAGGCCCAAGAGACCCAGTACTTC. Variable domain in full (rest from reference TRBV5-1 and TRBJ2-5): KAGVTQTPRYLIKTRGQQVTLSCSPISGHRSVSWYQQTPGQGLQFLFEYFSETQRNKGNFPGRFSGRQFSNSRSEMNVSTLELGDSALYLCASQREAQETQYFGPGTRLLVL.

The chain joins TRBV10-1 to TRBJ1-4; 9 bases are a match to TRBD1. The CDR3 has 14 residues. Germline-derived CDR1 and CDR2 are WNHNN and SYGVQD (reference sequence). V shed 8 bases, J shed 4 bases, and the junction held 5 bases outside the gene matches. The CDR3 protein is CASSATGGNEKLFF. The CDR3 DNA reads TGCGCCAGCTCTGCGACAGGGGGTAATGAAAAACTGTTTTTT.

J is TRBJ2-3 and V is TRBV7-2; TRBD2 matches at 8 bases. The CDR3 spans 14 residues. Germline V CDR1 and CDR2: SGHTA, FQGNSA. With 4 bases clipped from V and 9 bases from J, the junction kept 9 bases outside the gene matches. The CDR3 spells CASSSYGLAATQYF. For the CDR3, the DNA is TGTGCCAGCAGCTCCTACGGACTAGCCGCAACGCAGTATTTT.

This chain uses TRBV19 with TRBJ2-5; 7 nucleotides agree with TRBD2. J gave up 9 bases and V 2 bases, and 6 bases lay outside the gene matches. The CDR3 loop spans 13 amino acids. CDR1 and CDR2 (germline): LNHDA, SQIVND (reference sequence). The CDR3 is CASSIPAGTAQYF. The CDR3 DNA reads as TGTGCCAGTAGTATACCAGCGGGGACGGCCCAGTACTTC.

V is TRBV5-1 and J is TRBJ1-5; the D gene is possibly TRBD1 (6 bases). The CDR3 extends over 14 amino acids. Trimming took off 0 bases at V and 7 bases at J, with 11 bases between the two ends. Germline V gene lookup returns CDR1 SGHRS and CDR2 YFSETQ. CDR3: CASSLGAGDQPQHF. DNA of the CDR3: TGCGCCAGCAGCTTGGGGGCAGGGGACCAGCCCCAGCATTTT.

The V call is TRBV12-5, the J call TRBJ2-5; 9 bases map to TRBD2. With 6 bases clipped from V and 4 bases from J, the junction kept 0 bases outside the gene matches. CDR1 and CDR2 (germline): LGHNT, FRNRAP. The CDR3 is 12 residues long. CDR3 nucleotide sequence: TGTGCTAGTGGGGGACTAGCAGAGACCCAGTACTTC. It specifies CASGGLAETQYF.

This chain uses TRBV4-1 with TRBJ1-5, with a possible D match to TRBD1 (5 bases). The CDR3 extends over 17 amino acids. The germline V gene encodes CDR1 MGHRA and CDR2 YSYEKL. V was pared by 4 bases and J by 3 bases, with 19 bases between. CDR3 nucleotide sequence: TGCGCCAGCAGCCCCCGTGAAAGACAGACAACCAATCAGCCCCAGCATTTT. It specifies CASSPRERQTTNQPQHF.

The V and J genes are TRBV23-1 and TRBJ2-3, with D unresolved. TRBV23-1 is flagged as an ORF with uncertain function. This CDR3 spans 16 amino acids. The germline V and J ends were trimmed by 1 base and 0 bases, with 11 bases remaining between them. CDR3 amino acids: CASSQYRTVSTDTQYF. CDR3 nucleotide sequence: TGCGCCAGCAGTCAATACCGAACGGTTAGCACAGATACGCAGTATTTT.

DNA for the CDR3: TGTGCCAGCAGTGAAGGTCCGACTGGACTACTCACCGGGGAGCTGTTTTTT. Protein: CASSEGPTGLLTGELFF. The genes are TRBV6-1 and TRBJ2-2, with a tentative D call TRBD2 (6 bases). From germline, CDR1 is MNHNS and CDR2 SASEGT. V lost 1 base to trimming and J lost 4 bases, with 16 bases between them. The CDR3 is 17 amino acids.

The chain uses TRBV2 and TRBJ2-5, with 10 positions matching TRBD1. The CDR3 runs 14 residues. Looked up from germline, CDR1 is SNHLY and CDR2 is FYNNEI. The ends lost 3 bases at V and 7 bases at J; junction bases unmatched: 5. The CDR3 reads CASSDYGQGGTQYF. The CDR3 DNA reads as TGTGCCAGCAGTGATTACGGACAGGGGGGGACCCAGTACTTC. Combining the CDR3 with reference TRBV2 and TRBJ2-5 gives the whole variable domain EPEVTQTPSHQVTQMGQEVILRCVPISNHLYFYWYRQILGQKVEFLVSFYNNEISEKSEIFDDQFSVERPDGSNFTLKIRSTKLEDSAMYFCASSDYGQGGTQYFGPGTRLLVL.

There are a few counts of this clone. The V and J genes are TRBV27 and TRBJ1-2, with a weak D call TRBD1 (6 bases). The CDR3 has 15 amino acids. The ends were cut back, 0 bases at V and 3 bases at J, with 11 bases in the middle. The germline gives CDR1 MNHEY, CDR2 SMNVEV (reference sequence). The DNA for the CDR3 is TGTGCCAGCAGTTTATCTCGGCAGGGGTACTATGGCTACACCTTC. Translating gives CASSLSRQGYYGYTF.

About this clone: No conserved phenylalanine or tryptophan ends this CDR3, so it is likely a read error. Because the CDR3's place on the DNA is in doubt, the DNA is left out and the CDR3 is given as listed by TCRdb. The rearrangement links TRBV7-3 to TRBJ1-4; the table calls TRBD1, which could not be checked here. The CDR3 contains 15 residues when both ends are counted. Germline V gene lookup returns CDR1 SGHTA and CDR2 FQGTGA. The CDR3 protein is CASSLSRGRVYRELV.

The CDR3 region is CASRASGGPTQYF. The CDR3 bases are TGTGCCAGCAGGGCTAGCGGGGGCCCTACGCAGTATTTT. The chain links TRBV2 to TRBJ2-3, with 10 bases fitting TRBD2. Trimming cost V 6 bases and J 8 bases; bases outside gene matches: 5. The CDR3 loop spans 13 amino acids. Germline CDR1 reads SNHLY; CDR2 reads FYNNEI. Full variable domain (missing parts from reference TRBV2 and TRBJ2-3): EPEVTQTPSHQVTQMGQEVILRCVPISNHLYFYWYRQILGQKVEFLVSFYNNEISEKSEIFDDQFSVERPDGSNFTLKIRSTKLEDSAMYFCASRASGGPTQYFGPGTRLTVL.

A few counts support this clone. The chain employs TRBV21-1 and TRBJ1-6; the table assigns TRBD1, which was not confirmed against the DNA. TRBV21-1 is termed a pseudogene. The CDR3 totals 13 residues. The CDR3 DNA reads TGTGCCAGCAGCATCAGGGATGGCTCACCCCTCCACTTT. Amino acids: CASSIRDGSPLHF.

The chain has TRBV6-6 and TRBJ2-7, with TRBD1 matching 7 bases. CDR1 is MNHNY, CDR2 SVGAGI, per germline (reference sequence). The ends lost 5 bases at V and 7 bases at J; junction bases unmatched: 11. The CDR3 covers 14 residues. The DNA of the CDR3 is TGTGCCAGCAGTCTTATACAGGGGCGACCGGAGCAGTACTTC. Its protein is CASSLIQGRPEQYF.

The chain carries TRBV5-1 and TRBJ2-5, with D maybe TRBD2 (6 bases). Germline CDR1 SGHRS, CDR2 YFSETQ. This CDR3 has 14 residues. The germline V and J ends were trimmed by 2 bases and 5 bases, with 13 bases remaining between them. The CDR3 spells CASSFLGAGETQYF. DNA of the CDR3: TGCGCCAGCAGCTTCCTAGGGGCGGGGGAGACCCAGTACTTC.

The chain employs TRBV6-6 and TRBJ1-5, with TRBD1 identical over 7 bases. V lost 5 bases, J lost 4 bases, and 8 bases stayed unmatched. Germline CDR1 MNHNY, CDR2 SVGAGI (reference sequence). This CDR3 region has 15 residues. Here the CDR3 reads CASSPPVGQNQPQHF. The CDR3, as DNA: TGTGCCAGCAGTCCCCCCGTGGGACAGAATCAGCCCCAGCATTTT.